These T cell receptor beta chains were read from a single sample in a study of neurological immune-mediated disorders. A single record per CDR3 protein comes from TCRdb applying MiXCR to the 5' RACE reads. The table shows under 85,000 distinct CDR3 sequences, with approximately 10% occurring only once. Material: PBMCs. The receptors originated from a man aged 35 to 55 in good health. The CDR3 runs from the conserved cysteine through the conserved F or W. A D gene is named only where the DNA matches it firmly. Clone size, where shown, is once, few, many, or a class for clones that have expanded.

>TRBV20-1|many|TRBJ2-5|TRBD2
TGCAGTGCTAGAGACGGATTAGCGGGAGAACTCGGGACCCAGTACTTC
CSARDGLAGELGTQYF
>TRBV5-1|many|TRBJ2-7|NA
TGCGCCAGCAGCTTGGGACAGGGAGGCAACGAGCAGTACTTC
CASSLGQGGNEQYF
>TRBV3-1|many|TRBJ1-6|NA
TGTGCCAGCAGCCAAGCCCCACAGGGAAGTTCACCCCTCCACTTT
CASSQAPQGSSPLHF
>TRBV20-1|many|TRBJ2-1|NA
TGCAGTGCCCGAGGGGGGACAGACTTCTACAATGAGCAGTTCTTC
CSARGGTDFYNEQFF
>TRBV20-1|many|TRBJ2-1|NA
TGCAGTGCTCGTCTAGGGACCTGGGACAATGAGCAGTTCTTC
CSARLGTWDNEQFF
>TRBV5-6|NA|TRBJ1-1|TRBD1
TGTGCCAGCAGCTTCGGGACAGGGGACACTGAAGCTTTCTTT
CASSFGTGDTEAFF
>TRBV9|many|TRBJ2-2|NA
TGTGCCAGCAGCGTAGGCGGGGCTAACACCGGGGAGCTGTTTTTT
CASSVGGANTGELFF
>TRBV7-2|many|TRBJ2-1|TRBD2
TGTGCCAGCAGCTTAGCCGGTACTAGCGGGGGCTACAATGAGCAGTTCTTC
CASSLAGTSGGYNEQFF
>TRBV7-9|many|TRBJ2-3|NA
TGTGCCAGCAGCTTAGGCGATCTACCTAGCACAGATACGCAGTATTTT
CASSLGDLPSTDTQYF
>TRBV11-2|few|TRBJ2-1|TRBD2
TGTGCCAGCAGCCTTTGGACTAGCGGGGGGTTTTACAATGAGCAGTTCTTC
CASSLWTSGGFYNEQFF
>TRBV5-4|many|TRBJ1-1|TRBD1
TGTGCCAGCAGCCCTCAACAGGGGGCGACCACTGAAGCTTTCTTT
CASSPQQGATTEAFF
>TRBV14|medium-sized|TRBJ1-2|NA
TGTGCCAGCAGCCAAGTCGGGGGTGGCTACACCTTC
CASSQVGGGYTF
>TRBV5-1|NA|TRBJ1-4|NA
TGCGCCAGCAGACTGAGCGACCAGGGCTTAAATAGTGAAAAACTGTTTTTT
CASRLSDQGLNSEKLFF
>TRBV5-1|many|TRBJ1-1|TRBD1
TGCGCCAGCAGCTCCAGGGGGGGCATGAACACTGAAGCTTTCTTT
CASSSRGGMNTEAFF
>TRBV10-1|NA|TRBJ2-7|TRBD2
TGCGCCAGTTCACCGGGACTAGAAGACGAGCAGTACTTC
CASSPGLEDEQYF
>TRBV12-3/TRBV12-4|many|TRBJ2-1|NA
TGTGCCAGCAGTACCTCCCCGTCGGATGAGCAGTTCTTC
CASSTSPSDEQFF
>TRBV6-8|many|TRBJ1-1|NA
TGTGCCAGCCGGTATGGCGTTGGCACTGAAGCTTTCTTT
CASRYGVGTEAFF
>TRBV20-1|many|TRBJ2-7|NA
TGCAGTGCTAGATTAAAGGGCGAGCAGTACTTC
CSARLKGEQYF
>TRBV5-1|many|TRBJ2-1|NA
TGCGCCAGCAGCCACCCAGCCCGGGACCTTTCCTACAATGAGCAGTTCTTC
CASSHPARDLSYNEQFF
>TRBV27|many|TRBJ2-3|NA
TGTGCCAGCAGTACGACTGGATCACCCACAGATACGCAGTATTTT
CASSTTGSPTDTQYF
>TRBV2|many|TRBJ2-3|NA
TGTGCCAGCAGTGTCCTAGGGGGGCAGTATTTT
CASSVLGGQYF
>TRBV20-1|many|TRBJ1-5|TRBD1
TGCAGTGCTAGAGTAGGGGGCCCGACAGTGAATCAGCCCCAGCATTTT
CSARVGGPTVNQPQHF
>TRBV29-1|many|TRBJ1-2|NA
TGCAGCGTGGAAAGAGCAGGGTCCACTAACTATGGCTACACCTTC
CSVERAGSTNYGYTF
>TRBV5-1|many|TRBJ1-1|NA
TGCGCCAGCAGCTTGGGGCCGGTGAACACTGAAGCTTTCTTT
CASSLGPVNTEAFF
>TRBV5-1|many|TRBJ2-5|TRBD2
TGCGCCAGCAGCTCGACTAGCGGGGGGGCCCGAGAGACCCAGTACTTC
CASSSTSGGARETQYF
>TRBV28|many|TRBJ2-6|NA
TGTGCCAGCAGTTCCCGCTGGGACGCTGGGGCCAACGTCCTGACTTTC
CASSSRWDAGANVLTF
>TRBV28|many|TRBJ2-7|NA
TGTGCCAGCAGTTTAATGGGACTCCAGATGGAGCAGTACTTC
CASSLMGLQMEQYF
>TRBV2|many|TRBJ1-6|NA
TGTGCCAGCAGTGAAGGGGCAGGGGTGAATTCACCCCTCCACTTT
CASSEGAGVNSPLHF
>TRBV29-1|NA|TRBJ2-3|TRBD1
TGCAGCGTTAGCCGGGACAGGGAGGGCCAAGAGGAGTATTTT
CSVSRDREGQEEYF
>TRBV28|many|TRBJ2-7|TRBD2
TGTGCCAGCAGTTTATTCCTAGCGGGAGGAACGAGCTACGAGCAGTACTTC
CASSLFLAGGTSYEQYF
>TRBV5-1|many|TRBJ2-3|NA
TGCGCCAGCAGCTTTGCTGGGGGCACAGATACGCAGTATTTT
CASSFAGGTDTQYF
>TRBV11-2|many|TRBJ2-1|NA
TGTGCCAGCAGCTTAGCGAGCCACGTCAATGAGCAGTTCTTC
CASSLASHVNEQFF
>TRBV20-1|many|TRBJ1-1|NA
TGCAGTGCCCTCGACCTACGGGGGCAGCGCGAAGCTTTCTTT
CSALDLRGQREAFF
>TRBV5-6|few|TRBJ2-3|NA
TGTGCCAGCAGCTTGGGGTATACAGATACGCAGTATTTT
CASSLGYTDTQYF
>TRBV10-3|many|TRBJ2-7|NA
TGTGCCATCGGGGGGGCCCCGGCTTTAGAGCAGTACTTC
CAIGGAPALEQYF
>TRBV9|many|TRBJ1-2|NA
TGTGCCAGCAACAGACGATTCGCCTTTACACCGGGCGAGAGCTATGGCTACACCTTC
CASNRRFAFTPGESYGYTF
>TRBV29-1|many|TRBJ2-3|NA
TGCAGCGTTGAAGGGGGAGGAACAGATACGCAGTATTTT
CSVEGGGTDTQYF
>TRBV2|many|TRBJ2-1|TRBD2
TGTGCCAGGCGGCCGACTAGCGGGGGTGAGCAGTTCTTC
CARRPTSGGEQFF
>TRBV29-1|NA|TRBJ1-2|NA
TGCAGCGCCAAACAGGAGGGCTATGGCTACACCTTC
CSAKQEGYGYTF
>TRBV7-6|NA|TRBJ1-3|TRBD1
TGTGCCAGCAGCGTAAACAGGGGTACTGGAAACACCATATATTTT
CASSVNRGTGNTIYF
>TRBV5-5|few|TRBJ2-4|NA
TGTGCCAGCAGCTTCGGGGACATAAACATTCAGTACTTC
CASSFGDINIQYF
>TRBV28|many|TRBJ2-1|NA
TGTGCCAGCAGTTTACTCGGCTCCTACAATGAGCAGTTCTTC
CASSLLGSYNEQFF
>TRBV5-1|few|TRBJ2-5|NA
TGCGCCAGCAGCTTGGTCCCCAGGGTAGAGACCCAGTACTTC
CASSLVPRVETQYF
>TRBV2|few|TRBJ1-1|NA
TGTGCCAGCCGACAGGAGGAGAACACTGAAGCTTTCTTT
CASRQEENTEAFF
>TRBV11-2|NA|TRBJ2-1|NA
TGTGCCAGCAGCACAATAATATTTCGCCGGGGTGACAATGAGCAGTTCTTC
CASSTIIFRRGDNEQFF
>TRBV24-1|many|TRBJ2-3|TRBD1
TGTGCCACCAGTGATTTGGCAGGGGGCATAATAGATACGCAGTATTTT
CATSDLAGGIIDTQYF
>TRBV28|many|TRBJ2-3|TRBD2
TGTGCCAGCAGTCTCGGGGGAGGGTCAGATACGCAGTATTTT
CASSLGGGSDTQYF
>TRBV5-1|many|TRBJ2-7|NA
TGCGCCAGCAGCCCGGACCCAGCGGACGAGCAGTACTTC
CASSPDPADEQYF
>TRBV19|few|TRBJ1-5|NA
TGTGCCAGTAGTATGTTCTTCGGGCAGGTGAGGGGCGAGCCCCAGCATTTT
CASSMFFGQVRGEPQHF
>TRBV4-2|many|TRBJ1-2|NA
TGTGCCAGCAGCCAAGATCGGACGGGATATGGCTACACCTTC
CASSQDRTGYGYTF
>TRBV11-2|many|TRBJ2-5|NA
TGTGCCAGCAGCTTAGAAGGGTCGGAGACCCAGTACTTC
CASSLEGSETQYF
>TRBV6-1|NA|TRBJ1-1|NA
TGTGCCAGCAGTGAATCTCTGAACACTGAAGCTTTCTTT
CASSESLNTEAFF
>TRBV5-1|many|TRBJ1-1|NA
TGCGCCAGCAGCTTGCCCGTTGGGGGCACTGAAGCTTTCTTT
CASSLPVGGTEAFF